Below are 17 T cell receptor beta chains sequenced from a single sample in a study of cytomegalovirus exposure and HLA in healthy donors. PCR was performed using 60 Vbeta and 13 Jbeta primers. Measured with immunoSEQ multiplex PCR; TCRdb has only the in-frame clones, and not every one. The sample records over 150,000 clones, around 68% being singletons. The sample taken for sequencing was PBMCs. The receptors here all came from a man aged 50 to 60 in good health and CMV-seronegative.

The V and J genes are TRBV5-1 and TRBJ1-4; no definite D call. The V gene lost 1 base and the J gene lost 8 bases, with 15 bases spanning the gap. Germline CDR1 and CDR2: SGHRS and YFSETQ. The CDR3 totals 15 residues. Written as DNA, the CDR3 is TGCGCCAGCAGCTTGTGGGAGGGAGGAGGAGAAAAACTGTTTTTT. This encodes CASSLWEGGGEKLFF.

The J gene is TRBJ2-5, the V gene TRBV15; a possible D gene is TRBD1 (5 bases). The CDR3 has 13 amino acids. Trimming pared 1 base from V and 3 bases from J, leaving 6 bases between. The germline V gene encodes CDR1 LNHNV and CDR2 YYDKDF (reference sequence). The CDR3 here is CATSRGQKETQYF. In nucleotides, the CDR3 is TGTGCCACCAGCAGAGGACAGAAAGAGACCCAGTACTTC.

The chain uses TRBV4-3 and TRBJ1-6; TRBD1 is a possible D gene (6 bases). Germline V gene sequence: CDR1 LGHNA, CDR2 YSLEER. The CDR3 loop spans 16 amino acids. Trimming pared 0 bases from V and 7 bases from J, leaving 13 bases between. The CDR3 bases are TGCGCCAGCAGCCAAGAGGGCAGGGGACTAAATTCACCCCTCCACTTT. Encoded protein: CASSQEGRGLNSPLHF.

The CDR3 coding sequence is TGTGCCAGCAGTTTATCGTACGCGGTAGAGCAGTACTTC. Translated: CASSLSYAVEQYF. The chain carries TRBV27 and TRBJ2-7; no clear D gene. The CDR3 loop spans 13 amino acids. CDR1 and CDR2 from the germline V gene are MNHEY and SMNVEV (reference sequence). Trimming shortened V by 0 bases and J by 7 bases, and 10 bases separated the two germline ends.

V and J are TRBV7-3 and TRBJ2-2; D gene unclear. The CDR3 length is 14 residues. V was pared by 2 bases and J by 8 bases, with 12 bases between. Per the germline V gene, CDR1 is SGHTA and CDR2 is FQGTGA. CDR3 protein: CASSLVVQSGELFF. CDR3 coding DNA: TGTGCCAGCAGCTTAGTAGTACAGTCGGGGGAGCTGTTTTTT.

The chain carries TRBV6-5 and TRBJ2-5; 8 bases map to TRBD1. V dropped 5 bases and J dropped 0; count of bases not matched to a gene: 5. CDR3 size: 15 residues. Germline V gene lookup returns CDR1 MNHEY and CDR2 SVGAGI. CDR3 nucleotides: TGTGCCAGCAGTACGGGGACAGGTTACCAAGAGACCCAGTACTTC. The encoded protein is CASSTGTGYQETQYF.

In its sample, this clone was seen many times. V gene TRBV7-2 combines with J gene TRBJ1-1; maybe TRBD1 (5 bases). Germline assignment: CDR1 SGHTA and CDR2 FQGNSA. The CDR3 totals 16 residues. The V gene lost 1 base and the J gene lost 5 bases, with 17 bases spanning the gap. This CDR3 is CASSLDTLRVRTEAFF. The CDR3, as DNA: TGTGCCAGCAGCTTAGACACCCTCAGGGTGAGGACTGAAGCTTTCTTT.

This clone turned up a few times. The DNA of the CDR3 is TGTGCCAGTAACAGGGGAGATAGCAATCAGCCCCAGCATTTT. It is translated as CASNRGDSNQPQHF. The gene calls are TRBV2 and TRBJ1-5; the match to TRBD1 covers 7 bases. Germline V lookup: CDR1 SNHLY, CDR2 FYNNEI. Losses at the gene ends were 9 bases for V and 0 bases for J; bases not matched to a gene: 5. This CDR3 is built from 14 residues. The variable domain in full, completed from reference TRBV2 and TRBJ1-5, reads EPEVTQTPSHQVTQMGQEVILRCVPISNHLYFYWYRQILGQKVEFLVSFYNNEISEKSEIFDDQFSVERPDGSNFTLKIRSTKLEDSAMYFCASNRGDSNQPQHFGDGTRLSIL.

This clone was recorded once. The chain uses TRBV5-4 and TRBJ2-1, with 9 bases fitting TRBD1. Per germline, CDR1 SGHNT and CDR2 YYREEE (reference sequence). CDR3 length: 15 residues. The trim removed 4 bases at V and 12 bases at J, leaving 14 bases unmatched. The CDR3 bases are TGTGCCAGCAGCCTACCGGGACAGGGTCATGATCGGCAGTTCTTC. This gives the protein CASSLPGQGHDRQFF. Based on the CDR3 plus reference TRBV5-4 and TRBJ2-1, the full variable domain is ETGVTQSPTHLIKTRGQQVTLRCSSQSGHNTVSWYQQALGQGPQFIFQYYREEENGRGNFPPRFSGLQFPNYSSELNVNALELDDSALYLCASSLPGQGHDRQFFGPGTRLTVL.

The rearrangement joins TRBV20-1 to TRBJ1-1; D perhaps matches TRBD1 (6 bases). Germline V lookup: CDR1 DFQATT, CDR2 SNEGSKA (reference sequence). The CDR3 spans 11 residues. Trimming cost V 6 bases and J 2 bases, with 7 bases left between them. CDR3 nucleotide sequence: TGCAGTGCGGACAGAAACACTGAAGCTTTCTTT. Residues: CSADRNTEAFF.

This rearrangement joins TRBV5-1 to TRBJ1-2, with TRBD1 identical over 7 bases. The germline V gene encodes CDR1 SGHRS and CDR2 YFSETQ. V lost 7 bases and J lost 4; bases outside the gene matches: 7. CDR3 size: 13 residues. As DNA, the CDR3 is TGCGCCAGCGGGGACAGCAACTTCTATGGCTACACCTTC. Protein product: CASGDSNFYGYTF. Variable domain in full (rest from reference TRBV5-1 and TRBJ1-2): KAGVTQTPRYLIKTRGQQVTLSCSPISGHRSVSWYQQTPGQGLQFLFEYFSETQRNKGNFPGRFSGRQFSNSRSEMNVSTLELGDSALYLCASGDSNFYGYTFGSGTRLTVV.

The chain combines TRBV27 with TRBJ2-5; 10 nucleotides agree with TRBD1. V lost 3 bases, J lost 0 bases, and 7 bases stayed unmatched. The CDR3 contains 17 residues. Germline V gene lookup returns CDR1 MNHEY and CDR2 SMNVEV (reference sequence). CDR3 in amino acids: CASSLSPGQGYQETQYF. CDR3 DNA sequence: TGTGCCAGCAGTTTGTCTCCGGGACAGGGGTACCAAGAGACCCAGTACTTC.

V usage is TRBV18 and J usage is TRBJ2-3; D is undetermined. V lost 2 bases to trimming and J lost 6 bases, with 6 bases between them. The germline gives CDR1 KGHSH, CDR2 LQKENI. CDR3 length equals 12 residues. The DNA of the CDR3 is TGTGCCAGCTCACCAAAAGCCGATACGCAGTATTTT. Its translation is CASSPKADTQYF.

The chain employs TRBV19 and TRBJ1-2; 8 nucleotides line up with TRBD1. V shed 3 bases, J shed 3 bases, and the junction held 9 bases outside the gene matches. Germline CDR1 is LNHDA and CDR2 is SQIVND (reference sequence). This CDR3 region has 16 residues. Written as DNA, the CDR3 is TGTGCCAGTAGTATTGGACAGGGCGGTGGGTACTATGGCTACACCTTC. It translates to CASSIGQGGGYYGYTF.

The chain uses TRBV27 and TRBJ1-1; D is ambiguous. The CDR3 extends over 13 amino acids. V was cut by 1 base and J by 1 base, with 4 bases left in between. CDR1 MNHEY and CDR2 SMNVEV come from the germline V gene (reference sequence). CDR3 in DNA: TGTGCCAGCAGTTTATTACAGAACACTGAAGCTTTCTTT. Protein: CASSLLQNTEAFF.

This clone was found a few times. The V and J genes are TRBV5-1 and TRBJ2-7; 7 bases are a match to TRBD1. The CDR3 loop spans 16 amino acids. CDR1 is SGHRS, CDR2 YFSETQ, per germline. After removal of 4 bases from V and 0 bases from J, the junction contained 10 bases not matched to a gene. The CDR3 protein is CASSQEGQASSYEQYF. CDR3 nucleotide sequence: TGCGCCAGCAGCCAAGAAGGACAGGCGAGCTCCTACGAGCAGTACTTC.

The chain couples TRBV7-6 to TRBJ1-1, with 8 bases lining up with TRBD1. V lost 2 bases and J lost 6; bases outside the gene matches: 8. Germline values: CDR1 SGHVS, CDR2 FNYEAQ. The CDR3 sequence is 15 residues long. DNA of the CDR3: TGTGCCAGCAGCTTATTGGGCCAGGGGGCCTCTGAAGCTTTCTTT. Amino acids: CASSLLGQGASEAFF. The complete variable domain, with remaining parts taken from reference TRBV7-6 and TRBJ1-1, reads GAGVSQSPRYKVTKRGQDVALRCDPISGHVSLYWYRQALGQGPEFLTYFNYEAQQDKSGLPNDRFSAERPEGSISTLTIQRTEQRDSAMYRCASSLLGQGASEAFFGQGTRLTVV.